This T cell receptor (beta chain) was sequenced for a study of T cells in localized non-small cell lung cancer. Study-wide findings and caveats: The study linked higher blood T cell density to longer overall survival. Sequencing involved a lone tumor region, leaving heterogeneity possible. Median around 62 top-100 tumor clones were shared with paired adjacent lung. Maximal T cell clonality occurred in uninvolved adjacent lung, with tumor ranking below it.

The table lists this clone with a count of one. Its antigen is as yet unknown. Germline lookup yields CDR1 SGHTA and CDR2 FQGTGA. The CDR3 is 14 amino acids. The ends were cut back, 1 base at V and 6 bases at J, with 10 bases in the middle. Here immunoSEQ multiplex PCR was the method, and the copy in TCRdb shows in-frame clones only, minus some. The table lists around 90,000 clones, about 78% of them singletons. The receptor was isolated from a man aged 40-75 years with stage II squamous cell lung carcinoma. Sequencing used PBMCs, obtained before any cancer treatment. The chain couples TRBV7-3 to TRBJ2-1; a possible D gene is TRBD2 (5 bases). As DNA, the CDR3 is TGTGCCAGCAGCTTAATGCCCAGCGGCAATGAGCAGTTCTTC. Its protein is CASSLMPSGNEQFF.